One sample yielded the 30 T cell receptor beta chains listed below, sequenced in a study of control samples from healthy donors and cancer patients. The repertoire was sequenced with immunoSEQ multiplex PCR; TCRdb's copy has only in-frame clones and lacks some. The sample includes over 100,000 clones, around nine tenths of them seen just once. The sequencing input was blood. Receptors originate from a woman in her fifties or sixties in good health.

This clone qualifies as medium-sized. CDR3 region: CASSLGAGLNEQYF. The DNA for the CDR3 is TGTGCCAGCAGCTTAGGGGCAGGTTTAAACGAGCAGTACTTC. The chain recombines TRBV7-8 with TRBJ2-7; D gene uncertain. The V and J ends lost 1 base and 5 bases respectively, with 12 bases between them. Germline V CDR1 and CDR2: SGHVS, FQNEAQ. This CDR3 comprises 14 residues.

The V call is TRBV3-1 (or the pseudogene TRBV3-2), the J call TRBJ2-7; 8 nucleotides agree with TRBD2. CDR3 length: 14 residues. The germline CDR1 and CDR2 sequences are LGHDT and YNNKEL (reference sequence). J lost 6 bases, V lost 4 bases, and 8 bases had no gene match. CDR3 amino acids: CASSRSGGEREQYV. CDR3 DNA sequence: TGTGCCAGCAGCCGGTCGGGGGGGGAGCGCGAGCAGTACGTC.

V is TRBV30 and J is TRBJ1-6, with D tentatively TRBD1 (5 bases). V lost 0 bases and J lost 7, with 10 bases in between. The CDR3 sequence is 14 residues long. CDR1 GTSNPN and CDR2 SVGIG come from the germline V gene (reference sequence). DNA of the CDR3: TGTGCCTGGAGTGTCTTGGGGGGGAATTCACCCCTCCACTTT. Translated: CAWSVLGGNSPLHF.

CDR3 sequence reads: CASMGVHNEQFF. The CDR3 bases are TGTGCCAGCATGGGGGTCCACAATGAGCAGTTCTTC. The chain recombines TRBV6-5 with TRBJ2-1; D assignment may be TRBD1 or TRBD2 (5 bases each). Trimming took 7 bases from V and 5 from J, leaving 9 bases between them. The CDR3 length is 12 residues. Germline assignment: CDR1 MNHEY and CDR2 SVGAGI.

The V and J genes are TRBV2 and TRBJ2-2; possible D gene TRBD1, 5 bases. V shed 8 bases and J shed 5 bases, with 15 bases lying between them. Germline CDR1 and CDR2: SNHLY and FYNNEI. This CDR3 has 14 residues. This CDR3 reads CASLQLKGTGELFF. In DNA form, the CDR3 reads TGTGCCAGCCTTCAATTGAAGGGGACCGGGGAGCTGTTTTTT.

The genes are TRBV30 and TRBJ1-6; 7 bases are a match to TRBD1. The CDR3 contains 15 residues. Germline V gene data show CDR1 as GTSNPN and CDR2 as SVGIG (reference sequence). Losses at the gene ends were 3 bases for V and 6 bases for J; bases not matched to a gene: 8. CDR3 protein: CAWRIDRARNSPLHF. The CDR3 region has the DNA TGTGCCTGGAGGATCGACAGGGCTCGTAATTCACCCCTCCACTTT.

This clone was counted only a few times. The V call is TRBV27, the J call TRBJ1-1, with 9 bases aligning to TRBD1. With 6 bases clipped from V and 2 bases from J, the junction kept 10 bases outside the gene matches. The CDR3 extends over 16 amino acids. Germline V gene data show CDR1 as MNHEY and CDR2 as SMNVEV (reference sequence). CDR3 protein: CASSLGQGRGNTEAFF. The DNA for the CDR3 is TGTGCCAGCAGCCTCGGACAGGGGAGGGGAAACACTGAAGCTTTCTTT.

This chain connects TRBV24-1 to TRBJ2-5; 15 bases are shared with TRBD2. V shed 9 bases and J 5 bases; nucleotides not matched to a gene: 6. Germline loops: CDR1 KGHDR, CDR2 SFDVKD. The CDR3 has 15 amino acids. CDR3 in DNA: TGTGCCACCGGGGGACTAGCGGGAGGTTGGGAGACCCAGTACTTC. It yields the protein CATGGLAGGWETQYF.

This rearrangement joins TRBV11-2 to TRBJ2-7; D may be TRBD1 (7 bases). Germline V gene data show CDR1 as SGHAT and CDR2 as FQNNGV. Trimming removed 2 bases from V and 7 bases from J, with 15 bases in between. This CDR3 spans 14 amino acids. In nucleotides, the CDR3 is TGTGCCAGCAGCTTAAGCAGGGGGGTAGGGGAGCAGTACTTC. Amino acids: CASSLSRGVGEQYF.

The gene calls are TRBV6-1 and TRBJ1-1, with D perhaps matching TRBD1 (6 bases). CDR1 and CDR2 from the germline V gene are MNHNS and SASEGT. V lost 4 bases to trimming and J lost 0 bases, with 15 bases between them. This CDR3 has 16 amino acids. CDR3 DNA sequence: TGTGCCAGCAGTGGGGGGGGGAGGACAGTGAACACTGAAGCTTTCTTT. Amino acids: CASSGGGRTVNTEAFF.

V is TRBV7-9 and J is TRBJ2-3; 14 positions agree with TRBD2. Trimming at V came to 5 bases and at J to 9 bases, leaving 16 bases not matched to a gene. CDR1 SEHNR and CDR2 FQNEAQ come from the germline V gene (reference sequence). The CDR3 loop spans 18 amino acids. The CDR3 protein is CASSPRLAGGPLYGTQYF. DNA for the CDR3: TGTGCCAGCAGCCCTCGACTAGCGGGAGGGCCTCTCTATGGAACGCAGTATTTT.

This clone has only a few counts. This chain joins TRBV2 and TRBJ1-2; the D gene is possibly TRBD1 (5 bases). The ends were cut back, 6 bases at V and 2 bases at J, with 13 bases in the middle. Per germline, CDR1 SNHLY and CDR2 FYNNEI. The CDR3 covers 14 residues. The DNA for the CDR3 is TGTGCCAGCAGCTCAGGGCCTATAAACTATGGCTACACCTTC. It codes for CASSSGPINYGYTF.

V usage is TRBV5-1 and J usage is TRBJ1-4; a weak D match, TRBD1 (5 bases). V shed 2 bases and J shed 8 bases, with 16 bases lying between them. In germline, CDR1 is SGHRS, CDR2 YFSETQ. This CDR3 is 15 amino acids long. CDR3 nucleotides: TGCGCCAGCAGCTTAGGATTCAGGGTTGGGGAAAAACTGTTTTTT. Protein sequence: CASSLGFRVGEKLFF.

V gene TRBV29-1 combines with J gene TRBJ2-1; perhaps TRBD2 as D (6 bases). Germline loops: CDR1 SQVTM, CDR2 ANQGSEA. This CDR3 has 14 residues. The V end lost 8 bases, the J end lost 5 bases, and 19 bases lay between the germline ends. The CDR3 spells CSTPGGRAHNEQFF. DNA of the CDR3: TGCAGCACTCCCGGGGGAAGGGCGCACAATGAGCAGTTCTTC.

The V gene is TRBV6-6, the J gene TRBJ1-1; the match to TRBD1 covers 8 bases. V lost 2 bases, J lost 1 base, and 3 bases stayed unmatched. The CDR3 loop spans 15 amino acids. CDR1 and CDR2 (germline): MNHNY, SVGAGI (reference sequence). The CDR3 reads CASSYGGTGNTEAFF. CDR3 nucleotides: TGTGCCAGCAGTTACGGAGGGACAGGGAACACTGAAGCTTTCTTT.

CDR3 DNA: TGTGCCAGCAGTCCAAGGGGGAGGACGGCTGAAGCTTTCTTT. This gives the protein CASSPRGRTAEAFF. This rearrangement joins TRBV28 to TRBJ1-1; perhaps TRBD1 as D (6 bases). The CDR3 loop spans 14 amino acids. CDR1 is MDHEN and CDR2 is SYDVKM in the germline V gene. V gave up 5 bases and J gave up 6 bases, with 16 bases separating them.

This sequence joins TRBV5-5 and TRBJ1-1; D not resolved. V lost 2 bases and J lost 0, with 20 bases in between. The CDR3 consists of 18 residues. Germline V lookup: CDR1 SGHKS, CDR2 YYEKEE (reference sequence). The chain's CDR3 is CASSFGPPSGLMNTEAFF. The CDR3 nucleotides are TGTGCCAGCAGCTTTGGCCCCCCTTCTGGACTCATGAACACTGAAGCTTTCTTT.

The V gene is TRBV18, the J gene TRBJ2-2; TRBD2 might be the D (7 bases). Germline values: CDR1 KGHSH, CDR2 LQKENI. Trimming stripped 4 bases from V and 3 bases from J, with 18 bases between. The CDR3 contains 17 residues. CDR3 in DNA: TGTGCCAGCTCACTCTCCGAGGGGGGGCCCTACACCGGGGAGCTGTTTTTT. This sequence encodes CASSLSEGGPYTGELFF.

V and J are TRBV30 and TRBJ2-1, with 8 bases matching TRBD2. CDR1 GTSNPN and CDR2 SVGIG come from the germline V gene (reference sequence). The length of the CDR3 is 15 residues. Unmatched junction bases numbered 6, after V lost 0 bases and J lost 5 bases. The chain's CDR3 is CAWSVLGLAHNEQFF. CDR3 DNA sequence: TGTGCCTGGAGTGTACTTGGACTAGCCCACAATGAGCAGTTCTTC.

CDR3 sequence: CASRKQGPIQETQYF. CDR3 DNA: TGTGCCAGCAGGAAACAGGGACCTATTCAAGAGACCCAGTACTTC. This chain joins TRBV6-5 and TRBJ2-5; D possibly corresponds to TRBD1 (6 bases). Between the trimmed V and J ends, which lost 6 bases and 2 bases, there was a span of 16 bases. Germline loops: CDR1 MNHEY, CDR2 SVGAGI. This CDR3 is built from 15 residues.

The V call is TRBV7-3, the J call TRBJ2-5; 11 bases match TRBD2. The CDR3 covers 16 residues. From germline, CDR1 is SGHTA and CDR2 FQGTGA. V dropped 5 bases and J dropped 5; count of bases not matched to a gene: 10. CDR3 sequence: CASSPELAGDAETQYF. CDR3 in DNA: TGTGCCAGCAGCCCGGAACTAGCGGGAGATGCGGAGACCCAGTACTTC.

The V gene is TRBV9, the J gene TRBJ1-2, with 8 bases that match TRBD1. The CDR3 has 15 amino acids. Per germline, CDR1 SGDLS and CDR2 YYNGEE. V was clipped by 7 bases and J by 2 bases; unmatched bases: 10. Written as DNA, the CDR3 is TGTGCCAGCGCTACTAAAGGACAGGGAAACTATGGCTACACCTTC. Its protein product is CASATKGQGNYGYTF.

The CDR3 here is CASSEERFRQTNEKLFF. The CDR3 DNA reads as TGTGCCAGCAGTGAAGAGAGATTTAGGCAGACTAATGAAAAACTGTTTTTT. The chain recombines TRBV6-1 with TRBJ1-4; D gene ambiguous. Between the trimmed V and J ends, which lost 1 base and 2 bases, there was a span of 14 bases. The CDR3 spans 17 residues. Germline V gene lookup returns CDR1 MNHNS and CDR2 SASEGT.

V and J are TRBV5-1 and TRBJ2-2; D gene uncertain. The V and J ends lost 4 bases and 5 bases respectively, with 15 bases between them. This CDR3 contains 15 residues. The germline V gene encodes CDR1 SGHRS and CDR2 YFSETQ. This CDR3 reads CASSSPGTRTGELFF. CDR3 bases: TGCGCCAGCAGCAGCCCCGGCACTCGAACCGGGGAGCTGTTTTTT.

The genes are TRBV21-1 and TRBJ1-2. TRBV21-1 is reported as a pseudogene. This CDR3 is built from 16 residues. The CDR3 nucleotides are TGTGCCAGCAGCAAAAAGGGGGGGGACAGAGTTTATGGCTACACCTTC. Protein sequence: CASSKKGGDRVYGYTF.

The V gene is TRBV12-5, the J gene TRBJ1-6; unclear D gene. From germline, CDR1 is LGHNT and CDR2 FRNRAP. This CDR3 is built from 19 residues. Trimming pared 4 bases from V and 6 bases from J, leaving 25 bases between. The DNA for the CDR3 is TGTGCTAGTGGTTCCGGGTCCAAAAGACCTGGAGACGGTAATTCACCCCTCCACTTT. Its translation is CASGSGSKRPGDGNSPLHF.

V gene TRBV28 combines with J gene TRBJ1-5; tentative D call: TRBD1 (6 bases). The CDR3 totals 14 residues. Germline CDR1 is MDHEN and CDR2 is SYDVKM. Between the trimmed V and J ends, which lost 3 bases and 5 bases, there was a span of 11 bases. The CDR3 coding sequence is TGTGCCAGCAGTTTCAGGGGAGGAGATCAGCCCCAGCATTTT. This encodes CASSFRGGDQPQHF.

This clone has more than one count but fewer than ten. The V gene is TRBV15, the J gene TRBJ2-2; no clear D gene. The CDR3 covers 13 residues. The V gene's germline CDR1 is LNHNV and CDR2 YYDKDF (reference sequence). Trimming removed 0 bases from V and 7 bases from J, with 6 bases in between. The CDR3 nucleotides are TGTGCCACCAGCAGAGATATTTACGGGGAGCTGTTTTTT. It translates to CATSRDIYGELFF.

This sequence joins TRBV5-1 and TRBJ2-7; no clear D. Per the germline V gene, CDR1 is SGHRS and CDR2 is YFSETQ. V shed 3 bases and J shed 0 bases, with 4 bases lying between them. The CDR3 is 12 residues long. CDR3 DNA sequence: TGCGCCAGCAGCTCCTTCTCCTACGAGCAGTACTTC. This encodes CASSSFSYEQYF.

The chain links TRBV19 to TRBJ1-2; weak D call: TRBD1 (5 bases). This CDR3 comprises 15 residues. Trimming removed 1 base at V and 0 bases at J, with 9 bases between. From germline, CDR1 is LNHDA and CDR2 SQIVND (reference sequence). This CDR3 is CASSIGQGTNYGYTF. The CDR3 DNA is TGTGCCAGTAGTATAGGTCAGGGAACTAACTATGGCTACACCTTC.